Shown below are 13 T cell receptor beta chains from a single sample sequenced in a study of T cell repertoires in cytomegalovirus infection. These receptors have no known antigen. TCRdb reprocessed the reads with MiXCR, giving one entry per CDR3 protein. This sample has roughly 800,000 distinct CDR3 sequences, with 29% found just once. The sequencing here drew on cultured CD8+ T cells from PBMCs, taken from culture after CMV antigen stimulation. These receptors all come from a human donor in good health (CMV status not recorded). Some clones in this sample may be carry-over from other donors' samples.

The chain links TRBV14 to TRBJ2-1; a weak D match, TRBD2 (5 bases). The CDR3 loop spans 14 amino acids. Germline-derived CDR1 and CDR2 are SGHDN and FVKESK. V gave up 7 bases and J gave up 6 bases, with 16 bases separating them. CDR3 nucleotides: TGTGCCAGCAAGTCTTCGGGGTGGTCCAATGAGCAGTTCTTC. Translated, it gives CASKSSGWSNEQFF. The full variable domain, its missing parts supplied by reference TRBV14 and TRBJ2-1, is EAGVTQFPSHSVIEKGQTVTLRCDPISGHDNLYWYRRVMGKEIKFLLHFVKESKQDESGMPNNRFLAERTGGTYSTLKVQPAELEDSGVYFCASKSSGWSNEQFFGPGTRLTVL.

The chain couples TRBV10-3 to TRBJ2-7; 13 bases match TRBD2. The CDR3 contains 15 residues. V gave up 5 bases and J gave up 5 bases; unmatched junction bases: 6. Germline V gives CDR1 ENHRY, CDR2 SYGVKD. The CDR3 is CAISRLAGGSDEQYF. CDR3 DNA: TGTGCCATCAGTCGACTAGCGGGGGGATCGGACGAGCAGTACTTC.

This clonotype was observed a single time. The rearrangement joins TRBV7-9 to TRBJ1-5, with a tentative D call TRBD1 (5 bases). CDR1 and CDR2 (germline): SEHNR, FQNEAQ (reference sequence). The CDR3 has 16 amino acids. Trimming shortened V by 5 bases and J by 6 bases, and 20 bases separated the two germline ends. The CDR3 protein is CASSPNRAGEGQPQHF. Written as DNA, the CDR3 is TGTGCCAGCAGCCCTAACCGGGCGGGGGAAGGTCAGCCCCAGCATTTT.

This clonotype was counted only a few times. J is TRBJ1-5 and V is TRBV6-2 or TRBV6-3; D is unresolved. The germline V gene encodes CDR1 MNHEY and CDR2 SVGEGT. Trimming removed 2 bases at V and 0 bases at J, with 8 bases between. There are 15 residues in the CDR3. The CDR3 DNA follows: TGTGCCAGCAGTTACCAGAGACTTAGCAATCAGCCCCAGCATTTT. Its protein product is CASSYQRLSNQPQHF.

This chain uses TRBV3-1 with TRBJ1-1; no clear D gene. Germline values: CDR1 LGHDT, CDR2 YNNKEL (reference sequence). CDR3 size: 14 residues. Trimming removed 0 bases at V and 0 bases at J, with 5 bases between. This CDR3 reads CASSQEIVNTEAFF. The CDR3 DNA follows: TGTGCCAGCAGCCAAGAAATCGTGAACACTGAAGCTTTCTTT. The full variable domain, completed using reference TRBV3-1 and TRBJ1-1, is DTAVSQTPKYLVTQMGNDKSIKCEQNLGHDTMYWYKQDSKKFLKIMFSYNNKELIINETVPNRFSPKSPDKAHLNLHINSLELGDSAVYFCASSQEIVNTEAFFGQGTRLTVV.

This clonotype was detected a few times. The rearrangement links TRBV6-5 to TRBJ2-1; possibly TRBD2 for D (6 bases). The germline gives CDR1 MNHEY, CDR2 SVGAGI. V gave up 1 base and J gave up 0 bases, with 10 bases separating them. This CDR3 contains 16 residues. CDR3: CASSYLTGDSYNEQFF. The CDR3 region has the DNA TGTGCCAGCAGTTACTTGACGGGGGACTCCTACAATGAGCAGTTCTTC.

This chain connects TRBV5-6 to TRBJ2-1; D perhaps matches TRBD2 (6 bases). The CDR3 has 14 amino acids. From germline, CDR1 is SGHDT and CDR2 YYEEEE. The V and J ends lost 5 bases and 8 bases respectively, with 17 bases between them. CDR3 amino acids: CASSTGRPSDEQFF. As DNA, the CDR3 is TGTGCCAGCAGTACCGGGAGACCCTCCGATGAGCAGTTCTTC.

This clonotype was detected ten times or more. The chain combines TRBV7-9 with TRBJ1-3; D remains ambiguous. The CDR3 has 12 residues. Trimming removed 1 base from V and 8 bases from J, with 6 bases in between. Germline V lookup: CDR1 SEHNR, CDR2 FQNEAQ (reference sequence). The CDR3 loop is CASSLEGDTIYF. CDR3 DNA: TGTGCCAGCAGCTTAGAGGGAGACACCATATATTTT. The entire variable domain, with the rest obtained from reference TRBV7-9 and TRBJ1-3, is as follows: DTGVSQNPRHKITKRGQNVTFRCDPISEHNRLYWYRQTLGQGPEFLTYFQNEAQLEKSRLLSDRFSAERPKGSFSTLEIQRTEQGDSAMYLCASSLEGDTIYFGEGSWLTVV.

At least ten counts were recorded for this clonotype. The chain recombines TRBV10-3 with TRBJ2-2; TRBD2 aligns across 15 bases. This CDR3 is 18 amino acids long. V lost 6 bases, J lost 1 base, and 6 bases stayed unmatched. From germline, CDR1 is ENHRY and CDR2 SYGVKD. The DNA of the CDR3 is TGTGCCATCAGCCCCGGGACTAGCGGGGGGATGAACACCGGGGAGCTGTTTTTT. Translated: CAISPGTSGGMNTGELFF.

The chain has TRBV12-3 or TRBV12-4 and TRBJ2-3; D uncertain. The germline V and J ends were trimmed by 7 bases and 8 bases, with 10 bases remaining between them. This CDR3 is built from 11 residues. CDR3 DNA sequence: TGTGCCAGCACCTCCAGCCGTACGCAGTATTTT. Translating it yields CASTSSRTQYF.

The table lists this clonotype with a few counts. This chain links TRBV7-2 with TRBJ2-5; D not resolved. The V and J ends lost 4 bases and 5 bases respectively, with 14 bases between them. In germline, CDR1 is SGHTA, CDR2 FQGNSA. This CDR3 region has 14 residues. The CDR3 DNA is TGTGCCAGCAGCTCCAACGGGTACCGGGAGACCCAGTACTTC. It yields the protein CASSSNGYRETQYF.

A few counts support this clonotype. The chain carries TRBV11-3 and TRBJ2-2; 12 bases are shared with TRBD2. This CDR3 region has 16 residues. The V segment lost 5 bases and the J segment 4 bases; nucleotides outside the gene matches: 5. The germline V gene encodes CDR1 SGHNT and CDR2 YENEEA. The CDR3 coding sequence is TGTGCCAGCAGCCTACTAGCGGGGGGCCTCACCGGGGAGCTGTTTTTT. Translation: CASSLLAGGLTGELFF.

This clonotype was recorded at least ten times. The gene calls are TRBV12-3 or TRBV12-4 and TRBJ2-6; D is unclear. V gave up 6 bases and J gave up 2 bases, with 8 bases separating them. The CDR3 contains 14 residues. CDR3 nucleotides: TGTGCCAGCAGCCTAGGGCCTGGGGCCAACGTCCTGACTTTC. Translation gives CASSLGPGANVLTF.